Following are 5 T cell receptor beta chains from one sample sequenced in a study of OX40 agonist ivuxolimab in advanced cancers. Produced via immunoSEQ multiplex PCR; TCRdb's table is partial and in-frame only. The repertoire consists of roughly 76,000 clones, with 84% occurring once and the leading ten covering 0.95% to 1.3%. Sequencing was performed on CD4+ or CD8+ T cells sorted from blood, taken in a trial of the OX40 agonist ivuxolimab. The source is an adult with an advanced solid tumor such as melanoma, head and neck, liver or kidney cancer.

The V call is TRBV27, the J call TRBJ2-6; D is undetermined. Trimming left V 3 bases short and J 2 bases short, with 2 bases between. The CDR3 extends over 13 amino acids. CDR1 is MNHEY, CDR2 SMNVEV, per germline (reference sequence). The CDR3 loop reads CASSFTGANVLTF. For the CDR3, the DNA is TGTGCCAGCAGTTTCACTGGGGCCAACGTCCTGACTTTC. Drawing the rest from reference TRBV27 and TRBJ2-6, the complete variable domain is EAQVTQNPRYLITVTGKKLTVTCSQNMNHEYMSWYRQDPGLGLRQIYYSMNVEVTDKGDVPEGYKVSRKEKRNFPLILESPSPNQTSLYFCASSFTGANVLTFGAGSRLTVL.

The sample holds a few counts of this clone. The chain recombines TRBV11-2 with TRBJ2-5; D may match TRBD1 or TRBD2 (5 bases each). The CDR3 contains 12 residues. Trimming removed 3 bases at V and 8 bases at J, with 10 bases between. CDR1 is SGHAT, CDR2 FQNNGV, per germline. CDR3 loop: CASSLGLATQYF. In DNA form, the CDR3 reads TGTGCCAGCAGCTTGGGGCTAGCAACCCAGTACTTC.

The chain recombines TRBV18 with TRBJ1-3, with a weak D call TRBD1 (6 bases). Germline loops: CDR1 KGHSH, CDR2 LQKENI. This CDR3 has 12 residues. The ends were cut back, 4 bases at V and 9 bases at J, with 10 bases in the middle. This CDR3 is CASSHREGTIYF. The CDR3 nucleotides are TGTGCCAGCTCACACAGGGAAGGCACCATATATTTT.

The chain recombines TRBV27 with TRBJ1-1, with a tentative D call TRBD1 (6 bases). V was trimmed by 6 bases and J by 4 bases, leaving 15 bases between them. Germline values: CDR1 MNHEY, CDR2 SMNVEV (reference sequence). CDR3 length: 14 amino acids. CDR3 amino acids: CASRWGGAGTEAFF. CDR3 DNA: TGTGCCAGCAGATGGGGGGGCGCGGGCACTGAAGCTTTCTTT.

The chain has TRBV6-1 and TRBJ2-7, with TRBD2 identical over 7 bases. J was trimmed by 2 bases and V by 4 bases; bases with no gene match: 11. This CDR3 has 16 residues. Germline V lookup: CDR1 MNHNS, CDR2 SASEGT. The CDR3 DNA reads as TGTGCCAGCAGTGGGAGGGGAGGGGCCGCCACCTACGAGCAGTACTTC. Translated, it gives CASSGRGGAATYEQYF.